This T cell receptor beta chain was observed in a study of lymphopenia after photon versus proton radiotherapy. TCRdb keeps only in-frame clones here, not all; method: immunoSEQ multiplex PCR. The sample has tens of thousands of clones, over 70% seen once. Study outcomes and limitations: Post-nadir diversity loss with photons came from oligoclonal expansion, particularly CD8+ Temra cells.

Points on this clone: The antigen is unknown.

This specimen consisted of peripheral blood, obtained from a patient treated with proton-based radiotherapy. This clonotype was sampled from an elderly man with esophageal cancer.

The CDR3 region has the DNA TGCGCCAGCAGCTTGGCGGCAGGACCGACTAACTATGGCTACACCTTC. Protein sequence: CASSLAAGPTNYGYTF. The chain links TRBV5-1 to TRBJ1-2; D gene unclear. The CDR3 consists of 16 residues. Trimming took 0 bases from V and 0 from J, leaving 12 bases between them. Germline loops: CDR1 SGHRS, CDR2 YFSETQ.